Detailed here is one TCR beta chain. Its specificity is unknown. This CDR3 is 16 amino acids long. Germline CDR1 is LGHNA and CDR2 is YNFKEQ. With 0 bases removed from V and 1 base from J, the gap between germline ends came to 12 bases. The data were obtained in a study of Ad26.COV2.S vaccination and SARS-CoV-2 variants. Background on the study: Ad26.COV2.S shots went into the muscle once or twice, 56 days apart.

Treatment described: approximately 18 received Ad26.COV2.S at low or high dose, single or two shots; roughly five received placebo; per-sample allocation not given. Sampling was performed 63 days after the first vaccine or placebo injection. Spike of the Wuhan-strain SARS-CoV-2 was expressed by an Ad26 vector, which formed the vaccine. Produced via immunoSEQ multiplex PCR; TCRdb's table is partial and in-frame only. The sample consists of 440,000 or so clones, approximately 92% of them appearing once. Findings and caveats of the study: Vaccine recipients and placebo recipients showed similar non-spike TCR breadth. It is possible that the TCR breadth and depth analyses underestimated the total T cell responses.

The sequence derives from a person aged 18-65 years who received the Ad26.COV2.S COVID-19 vaccine or a placebo. Sample: peripheral blood, taken in a trial of Ad26.COV2.S vaccine versus placebo. The chain recombines TRBV4-2 with TRBJ2-5; perhaps TRBD1 as D (6 bases). In DNA form, the CDR3 reads TGTGCCAGCAGCCAAGATAGGGGGATAATCCAAGAGACCCAGTACTTC. Translation: CASSQDRGIIQETQYF.